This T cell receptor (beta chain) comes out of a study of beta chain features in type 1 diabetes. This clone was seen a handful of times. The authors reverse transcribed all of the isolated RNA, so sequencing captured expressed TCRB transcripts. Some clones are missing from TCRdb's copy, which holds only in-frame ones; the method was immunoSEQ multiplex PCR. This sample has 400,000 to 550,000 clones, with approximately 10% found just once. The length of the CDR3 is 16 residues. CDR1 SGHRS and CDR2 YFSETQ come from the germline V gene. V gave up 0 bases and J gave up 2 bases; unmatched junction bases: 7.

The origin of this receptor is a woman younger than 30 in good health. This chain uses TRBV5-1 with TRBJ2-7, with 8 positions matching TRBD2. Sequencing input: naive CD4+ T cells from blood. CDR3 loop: CASSLAERERAYEQYF. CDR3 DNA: TGCGCCAGCAGCTTGGCTGAGCGGGAGAGGGCCTACGAGCAGTACTTC.